The 20 T cell receptor beta chains listed next were all sequenced from one sample in a study of blood T cell repertoires in COVID-19. Clones were sequenced by immunoSEQ multiplex PCR, and TCRdb holds only the in-frame ones, with some missing. The data show a few hundred thousand clones, 88% seen once. Sequenced input: peripheral blood. The source is a man in his sixties who had recovered from COVID-19.

The rearrangement uses TRBV5-1 and TRBJ1-5; D remains unclear. The V end was cut by 3 bases, the J end by 3 bases, with 10 bases between. The CDR3 runs to 14 residues. The germline gives CDR1 SGHRS, CDR2 YFSETQ. CDR3: CASSSDGVNQPQHF. For the CDR3, the DNA is TGCGCCAGCAGCTCAGACGGAGTCAATCAGCCCCAGCATTTT. Full variable domain (remainder filled in from reference TRBV5-1 and TRBJ1-5): KAGVTQTPRYLIKTRGQQVTLSCSPISGHRSVSWYQQTPGQGLQFLFEYFSETQRNKGNFPGRFSGRQFSNSRSEMNVSTLELGDSALYLCASSSDGVNQPQHFGDGTRLSIL.

This clone was counted a single time. The V gene is TRBV11-3, the J gene TRBJ2-7, with D tentatively TRBD2 (5 bases). The CDR3 covers 13 residues. V was cut by 2 bases and J by 2 bases, with 7 bases left in between. Germline loops: CDR1 SGHNT, CDR2 YENEEA. The CDR3 is CASSLWETYEQYF. The DNA of the CDR3 is TGTGCCAGCAGCTTATGGGAGACCTACGAGCAGTACTTC. Drawing the rest from reference TRBV11-3 and TRBJ2-7, the complete variable domain is EAGVVQSPRYKIIEKKQPVAFWCNPISGHNTLYWYLQNLGQGPELLIRYENEEAVDDSQLPKDRFSAERLKGVDSTLKIQPAELGDSAVYLCASSLWETYEQYFGPGTRLTVT.

The chain recombines TRBV15 with TRBJ2-5; perhaps TRBD2 as D (6 bases). CDR1 is LNHNV, CDR2 YYDKDF, per germline (reference sequence). This CDR3 region has 16 residues. V lost 2 bases to trimming and J lost 0 bases, with 13 bases between them. Here the CDR3 DNA reads TGTGCCACCAGCAGACGCCCCGGGGGATACCAAGAGACCCAGTACTTC. Translating gives CATSRRPGGYQETQYF. The full variable domain, in which reference TRBV15 and TRBJ2-5 provide the parts outside the CDR3, is DAMVIQNPRYQVTQFGKPVTLSCSQTLNHNVMYWYQQKSSQAPKLLFHYYDKDFNNEADTPDNFQSRRPNTSFCFLDIRSPGLGDTAMYLCATSRRPGGYQETQYFGPGTRLLVL.

This clone was observed a single time. The chain recombines TRBV6-5 with TRBJ2-7; D gene ambiguous. The germline V and J ends were trimmed by 1 base and 0 bases, with 10 bases remaining between them. This CDR3 spans 15 amino acids. Per germline, CDR1 MNHEY and CDR2 SVGAGI. The CDR3 coding sequence is TGTGCCAGCAGTTACTATGGCTCACGCTCCTACGAGCAGTACTTC. This encodes CASSYYGSRSYEQYF.

This sequence joins TRBV9 and TRBJ2-7; 11 positions match TRBD1. Unmatched junction bases numbered 2, after V lost 2 bases and J lost 10 bases. The germline V gene has CDR1 SGDLS and CDR2 YYNGEE. This CDR3 is 12 amino acids long. The CDR3 region has the DNA TGTGCCAGCAGCGTCGGACAGGGGGCTCAGTACTTC. The encoded protein is CASSVGQGAQYF.

V is TRBV27 and J is TRBJ2-3; 13 bases line up with TRBD2. In germline, CDR1 is MNHEY, CDR2 SMNVEV (reference sequence). The CDR3 covers 16 residues. The V segment lost 5 bases and the J segment 6 bases; nucleotides outside the gene matches: 8. CDR3 region: CASSIGTSGVLDTQYF. CDR3 nucleotide sequence: TGTGCCAGCAGTATAGGGACTAGCGGGGTGTTGGATACGCAGTATTTT.

V is TRBV6-5 and J is TRBJ1-2; 10 nucleotides align to TRBD1. The V and J ends lost 6 bases and 6 bases, in that order; junction bases with no gene match: 7. CDR3 length: 14 amino acids. CDR1 MNHEY and CDR2 SVGAGI come from the germline V gene. The CDR3 DNA follows: TGTGCCAGCAGGGGGGACAGGGGATTACATGGCTACACCTTC. Its translation: CASRGDRGLHGYTF.

V gene TRBV29-1 combines with J gene TRBJ1-2; D uncertain. Germline V CDR1 and CDR2: SQVTM, ANQGSEA. V lost 7 bases and J lost 0, with 12 bases in between. This CDR3 is 13 amino acids long. The CDR3 coding sequence is TGCAGCGCCTTGTCCACTTCTAACTATGGCTACACCTTC. Its protein is CSALSTSNYGYTF.

The genes are TRBV19 and TRBJ2-1; TRBD2 agrees at 10 bases. Germline V CDR1 and CDR2: LNHDA, SQIVND (reference sequence). The CDR3 consists of 15 residues. Losses at the gene ends were 2 bases for V and 10 bases for J; bases not matched to a gene: 8. DNA of the CDR3: TGTGCCAGTAGTATACCTAGCGGGGGCCCCAGCGAGCAGTTCTTC. Its translation: CASSIPSGGPSEQFF.

The chain combines TRBV5-1 with TRBJ2-3; D is possibly TRBD1 (6 bases). CDR1 is SGHRS, CDR2 YFSETQ, per germline. The CDR3 consists of 14 residues. The V end lost 4 bases, the J end lost 0 bases, and 9 bases lay between the germline ends. The CDR3 loop reads CASSRQASTDTQYF. The CDR3 coding sequence is TGCGCCAGCAGCCGACAGGCTAGCACAGATACGCAGTATTTT.

The chain has TRBV19 and TRBJ2-3, with D possibly being TRBD1 (5 bases). The CDR3 length is 15 residues. Trimming shortened V by 0 bases and J by 4 bases, and 11 bases separated the two germline ends. Germline V gene sequence: CDR1 LNHDA, CDR2 SQIVND (reference sequence). The chain's CDR3 is CASSIEGQRADTQYF. DNA for the CDR3: TGTGCCAGTAGTATAGAGGGGCAGCGTGCAGATACGCAGTATTTT.

V gene TRBV6-5 combines with J gene TRBJ1-5; 12 bases map to TRBD1. This CDR3 is built from 15 residues. Germline loops: CDR1 MNHEY, CDR2 SVGAGI. Trimming cost V 6 bases and J 6 bases; bases outside gene matches: 6. CDR3 sequence reads: CASRRGQGAGQPQHF. For the CDR3, the DNA is TGTGCCAGCAGGCGGGGACAGGGGGCAGGTCAGCCCCAGCATTTT.

The V gene is TRBV6-6, the J gene TRBJ1-2; D is perhaps TRBD1 (5 bases). Germline values: CDR1 MNHNY, CDR2 SVGAGI (reference sequence). Trimming left V 4 bases short and J 7 bases short, with 19 bases between. The CDR3 is 15 amino acids. CDR3: CASSSPAGMVGGYTF. The DNA for the CDR3 is TGTGCCAGCAGTTCTCCGGCAGGGATGGTGGGTGGCTACACCTTC.

This chain uses TRBV9 with TRBJ1-1, with TRBD1 as a possible D gene (5 bases). Germline loops: CDR1 SGDLS, CDR2 YYNGEE. The CDR3 contains 14 residues. The V end was cut by 0 bases, the J end by 10 bases, with 16 bases between. The CDR3 nucleotides are TGTGCCAGCAGCGTAGGAGGTGGGCCCCAGGGAGCTTTCTTT. Protein: CASSVGGGPQGAFF.

The CDR3 region is CASSLRGLDQETQYF. As DNA, the CDR3 is TGTGCCAGCAGCTTGAGGGGACTAGATCAAGAGACCCAGTACTTC. The V and J genes are TRBV5-4 and TRBJ2-5, with 8 bases identical to TRBD2. Germline V CDR1 and CDR2: SGHNT, YYREEE (reference sequence). This CDR3 comprises 15 residues. J gave up 2 bases and V 1 base, and 4 bases lay outside the gene matches.

The chain joins TRBV5-1 to TRBJ2-1; TRBD2 might be the D (5 bases). Germline-derived CDR1 and CDR2 are SGHRS and YFSETQ. Trimming removed 4 bases from V and 2 bases from J, with 19 bases in between. The CDR3 has 17 amino acids. The CDR3 DNA sequence: TGCGCCAGCAGCCCCGGGCTAGCTCCTGTTCCCTACAATGAGCAGTTCTTC. This translates into CASSPGLAPVPYNEQFF. The entire variable domain, with the rest obtained from reference TRBV5-1 and TRBJ2-1, is as follows: KAGVTQTPRYLIKTRGQQVTLSCSPISGHRSVSWYQQTPGQGLQFLFEYFSETQRNKGNFPGRFSGRQFSNSRSEMNVSTLELGDSALYLCASSPGLAPVPYNEQFFGPGTRLTVL.

The chain joins TRBV10-3 to TRBJ1-1; D is perhaps TRBD1 (5 bases). This CDR3 is built from 14 residues. V was trimmed by 7 bases and J by 0 bases, leaving 12 bases between them. Germline V gives CDR1 ENHRY, CDR2 SYGVKD. CDR3: CAIKGQGMNTEAFF. CDR3 coding DNA: TGTGCCATCAAGGGCCAGGGTATGAACACTGAAGCTTTCTTT.

The chain uses TRBV7-2 and TRBJ2-5; D not resolved. The CDR3 consists of 13 residues. The V and J ends lost 1 base and 5 bases respectively, with 8 bases between them. CDR1 SGHTA and CDR2 FQGNSA come from the germline V gene. Here the CDR3 reads CASSLGRSETQYF. DNA of the CDR3: TGTGCCAGCAGCTTAGGTAGATCGGAGACCCAGTACTTC.

The chain carries TRBV19 and TRBJ2-3; 15 bases are shared with TRBD2. The CDR3 runs to 16 residues. Trimming cost V 4 bases and J 6 bases; bases outside gene matches: 5. CDR1 and CDR2 (germline): LNHDA, SQIVND (reference sequence). CDR3 sequence: CASSSRTSGGADTQYF. The CDR3 DNA reads as TGTGCCAGTAGTAGCCGGACTAGCGGGGGGGCGGATACGCAGTATTTT.

The V and J genes are TRBV15 and TRBJ2-1; 9 nucleotides agree with TRBD2. J gave up 2 bases and V 1 base, and 3 bases lay outside the gene matches. This CDR3 comprises 16 residues. CDR1 LNHNV and CDR2 YYDKDF come from the germline V gene (reference sequence). This CDR3 is CATSRGVAGAYNEQFF. The CDR3 nucleotides read TGTGCCACCAGCAGAGGTGTAGCGGGGGCCTACAATGAGCAGTTCTTC.